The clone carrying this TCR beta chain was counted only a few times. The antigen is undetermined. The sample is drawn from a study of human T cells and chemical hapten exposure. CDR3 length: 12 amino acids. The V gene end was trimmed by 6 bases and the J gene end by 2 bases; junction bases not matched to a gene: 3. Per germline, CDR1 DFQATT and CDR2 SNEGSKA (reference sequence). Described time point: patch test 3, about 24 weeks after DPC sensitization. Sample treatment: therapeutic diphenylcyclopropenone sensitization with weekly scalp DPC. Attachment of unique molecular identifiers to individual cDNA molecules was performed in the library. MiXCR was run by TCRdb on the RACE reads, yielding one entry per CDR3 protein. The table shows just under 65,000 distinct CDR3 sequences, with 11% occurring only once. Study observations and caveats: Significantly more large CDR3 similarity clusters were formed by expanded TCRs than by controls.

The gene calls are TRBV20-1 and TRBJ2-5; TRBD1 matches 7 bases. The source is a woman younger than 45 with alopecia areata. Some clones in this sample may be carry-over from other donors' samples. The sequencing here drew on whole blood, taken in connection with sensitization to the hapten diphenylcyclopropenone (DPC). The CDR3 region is CSAEDRQETQYF. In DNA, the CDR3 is TGCAGTGCAGAGGACAGGCAAGAGACCCAGTACTTC.